Listed below are T cell receptor beta chains from one sample, sequenced in a study of shared clonotypes between healthy human individuals. Only in-frame clones appear in the TCRdb table, and some are missing; sequencing was by immunoSEQ multiplex PCR. Found here are roughly 2,300,000 clones, around 92% of them singletons; the top ten hold 0.3% to 0.4%. Input material: naive CD4+ T cells from PBMCs. These TCRs come from a man between 18 and 29 years old in good health. Some clones in this sample may be carry-over from other donors' samples. Each CDR3 is given with its conserved first and last residue. D genes are given only for firm matches.

D gene	V gene	J gene	CDR3 DNA	CDR3 protein
-	TRBV6-6	TRBJ2-1	TGTGCCAGCAGTTTAGTGGAGAGCTTATACAATGAGCAGTTCTTC	CASSLVESLYNEQFF
-	TRBV5-1	TRBJ1-1	TGCGCCAGCAGCTTGGAACAGGGTTCCACTGAAGCTTTCTTT	CASSLEQGSTEAFF
TRBD2	TRBV5-4	TRBJ2-1	TGTGCCAGCAGCTTAGGTGGGCTAGCGGGAGTAAATGAGCAGTTCTTC	CASSLGGLAGVNEQFF
-	TRBV27	TRBJ2-1	TGTGCCAGCAGTTCTCTTAGGGACCCCCTGAGTGAGCAGTTCTTC	CASSSLRDPLSEQFF
-	TRBV29-1	TRBJ1-5	TGCAGTGCAATCTCCCAGGGAGGGAGCAATCAGCCCCAGCATTTT	CSAISQGGSNQPQHF
TRBD1	TRBV5-1	TRBJ2-4	TGCGCCAGCAGCTTGGAGCCGGACAGGGGCGGAAACATTCAGTACTTC	CASSLEPDRGGNIQYF
-	TRBV18	TRBJ1-5	TGTGCCAGCTCACCGGGACTTCCACAGCCCCAGCATTTT	CASSPGLPQPQHF
TRBD1	TRBV25-1	TRBJ1-6	TGTGCCAGCAGTGGGACCGGGACAGTTAATAATTCACCCCTCCACTTT	CASSGTGTVNNSPLHF
TRBD2	TRBV18	TRBJ2-1	TGTGCCAGCTCACGCTCGACTAGCGGAAATTACAATGAGCAGTTCTTC	CASSRSTSGNYNEQFF
TRBD2	TRBV5-1	TRBJ2-2	TGCGCCAGCAGCTTCTTCGGGGGGAGCCCTAACACCGGGGAGCTGTTTTTT	CASSFFGGSPNTGELFF
TRBD1	TRBV4-2	TRBJ2-7	TGTGCCAGCAGCCAAGATCCCCATCTGACAGGGCCCTCCTACGAGCAGTACTTC	CASSQDPHLTGPSYEQYF
TRBD1	TRBV2	TRBJ2-7	TGTGCCAGCAGTCATAACAGGGGCGATGGCTACGAGCAGTACTTC	CASSHNRGDGYEQYF
-	TRBV10-3	TRBJ1-1	TGTGCCATCAATTATGGGATGAACACTGAAGCTTTCTTT	CAINYGMNTEAFF
TRBD2	TRBV11-2	TRBJ2-7	TGTGCCAGCAGCTTAAGGCGGGAGGTTTACGAAACCCGTTACGAGCAGTACTTC	CASSLRREVYETRYEQYF
-	TRBV18	TRBJ1-1	TGTGCCAGCTCACCAGGGGGGAACACTGAAGCTTTCTTT	CASSPGGNTEAFF
-	TRBV4-3	TRBJ2-1	TGCGCCAGCAGCCAAGATCGGTGGCTCCCGGGCGATGAGCAGTTCTTC	CASSQDRWLPGDEQFF
-	TRBV7-3	TRBJ2-2	TGTGCCAGCAGCCCAACACTAGGAAGAACCACCGGGGAGCTGTTTTTT	CASSPTLGRTTGELFF
TRBD2	TRBV18	TRBJ2-1	TGTGCCAGCTCACCACCCGGGACTAGCGGGAACAATGAGCAGTTCTTC	CASSPPGTSGNNEQFF
TRBD1	TRBV28	TRBJ1-2	TGTGCCAGCAGTTTACCGGACAGGCCTAATGGCTACACCTTC	CASSLPDRPNGYTF
TRBD2	TRBV5-1	TRBJ2-1	TGCGCCAGCAGCCGGGGGGAAAGCTCCTACAATGAGCAGTTCTTC	CASSRGESSYNEQFF
-	TRBV9	TRBJ1-3	TGTGCCAGCAGCGTGAATTCGCACTCTGGAAACACCATATATTTT	CASSVNSHSGNTIYF
-	TRBV5-1	TRBJ1-3	TGCGCCAGCAGCTTGGTACCGGAAGGCTCTGGAAACACCATATATTTT	CASSLVPEGSGNTIYF
-	TRBV5-1	TRBJ1-1	TGCGCCAGCAGCTTGTGGGGGGATAGGGAAGCTTTCTTT	CASSLWGDREAFF